This T cell receptor (beta chain) was profiled in a study of cytomegalovirus exposure and HLA in healthy donors. General observations from the study: Roughly even sequencing depth across donors was the assumption behind the presence/absence analyses.

The ends were cut back, 2 bases at V and 10 bases at J, with 14 bases in the middle. CDR3 size: 12 residues. Germline CDR1 GTSNPN, CDR2 SVGIG (reference sequence). 60 Vbeta and 13 Jbeta primers were used in PCR. Assay used: immunoSEQ multiplex PCR; TCRdb lists only in-frame clones, some missing. Among over 95,000 clones, 77% were seen once, and the ten largest hold 11%. A note on this clone: Antigen unknown.

The sequence derives from a man aged 35 to 55 in good health and CMV-seropositive. Sequencing used PBMCs. The rearrangement links TRBV30 to TRBJ1-1; tentatively, D is TRBD1 (5 bases). The CDR3: CAWSLQGYVAFF. The CDR3 DNA sequence: TGTGCCTGGAGTCTTCAGGGATACGTAGCTTTCTTT.